The 3 T cell receptor beta chains below come from one sample, sequenced in a study of graft-versus-host responses after intestinal transplantation. The antigens these receptors bind are not known. The data were produced by immunoSEQ multiplex PCR, yet TCRdb's version contains in-frame clones alone and is incomplete. The sample consists of tens of thousands of clones, about 93% of them appearing once. The sample in question was unstimulated CD8+ T cells sorted from spleen or lymph node cells, obtained before intestinal transplant. These receptors originate from a human donor who received an intestinal transplant.

The chain employs TRBV10-1 and TRBJ2-7, with TRBD1 matching 10 bases. The CDR3 runs to 14 residues. The ends lost 8 bases at V and 4 bases at J; junction bases unmatched: 8. Germline V CDR1 and CDR2: WNHNN, SYGVQD (reference sequence). CDR3 region: CASRSGTGDYEQYF. Written as DNA, the CDR3 is TGCGCCAGCCGATCCGGGACAGGGGATTACGAGCAGTACTTC.

The chain recombines TRBV13 with TRBJ2-2, with D perhaps TRBD1 (6 bases). Germline V CDR1 and CDR2: PRHDT, FYEKMQ (reference sequence). The CDR3 has 15 residues. V was shortened by 0 bases and J by 1 base, with 6 bases between the two germline ends. The DNA for the CDR3 is TGTGCCAGCAGCTTAGGCAGGGGGAACACCGGGGAGCTGTTTTTT. This translates into CASSLGRGNTGELFF. Full variable domain (outside the CDR3, taken from reference TRBV13 and TRBJ2-2): AAGVIQSPRHLIKEKRETATLKCYPIPRHDTVYWYQQGPGQDPQFLISFYEKMQSDKGSIPDRFSAQQFSDYHSELNMSSLELGDSALYFCASSLGRGNTGELFFGEGSRLTVL.

The rearrangement joins TRBV7-6 to TRBJ2-3, with 7 bases matching TRBD1. The CDR3 has 15 amino acids. The trim removed 5 bases at V and 3 bases at J, leaving 8 bases unmatched. Germline CDR1 reads SGHVS; CDR2 reads FNYEAQ. CDR3 sequence (DNA): TGTGCCAGCAGCGTCAACAGGGGTCCGACAGATACGCAGTATTTT. Translation: CASSVNRGPTDTQYF.